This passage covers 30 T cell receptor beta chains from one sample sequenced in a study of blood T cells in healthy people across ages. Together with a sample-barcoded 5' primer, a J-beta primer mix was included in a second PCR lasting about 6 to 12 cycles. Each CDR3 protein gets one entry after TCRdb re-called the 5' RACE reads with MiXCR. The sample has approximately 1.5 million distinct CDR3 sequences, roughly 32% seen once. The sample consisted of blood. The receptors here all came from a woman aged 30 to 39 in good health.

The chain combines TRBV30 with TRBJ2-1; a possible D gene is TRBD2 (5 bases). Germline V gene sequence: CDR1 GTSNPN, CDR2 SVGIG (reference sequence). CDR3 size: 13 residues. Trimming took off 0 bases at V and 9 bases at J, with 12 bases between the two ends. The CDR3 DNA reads TGTGCCTGGAGTGTAAGCGGCCGAGGTGAGCAGTTCTTC. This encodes CAWSVSGRGEQFF.

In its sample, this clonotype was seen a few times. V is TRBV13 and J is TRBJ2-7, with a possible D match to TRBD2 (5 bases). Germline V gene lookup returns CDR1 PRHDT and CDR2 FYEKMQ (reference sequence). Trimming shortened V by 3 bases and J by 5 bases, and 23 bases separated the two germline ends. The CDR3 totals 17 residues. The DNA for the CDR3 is TGTGCCAGCAGCTTTAGTCCGGGTCGGGGTCTTTCGGACGAGCAGTACTTC. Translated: CASSFSPGRGLSDEQYF.

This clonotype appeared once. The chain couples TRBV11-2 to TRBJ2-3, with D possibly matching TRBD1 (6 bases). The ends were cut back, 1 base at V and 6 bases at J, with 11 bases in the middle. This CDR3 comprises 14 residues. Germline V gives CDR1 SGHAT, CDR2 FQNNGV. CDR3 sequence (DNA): TGTGCCAGCAGCTTAGTAAACAGGGTGGATACGCAGTATTTT. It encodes CASSLVNRVDTQYF.

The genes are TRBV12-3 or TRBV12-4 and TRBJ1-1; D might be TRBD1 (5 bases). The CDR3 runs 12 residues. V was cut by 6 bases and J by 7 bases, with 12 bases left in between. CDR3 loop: CASRRGGVEAFF. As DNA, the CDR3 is TGTGCCAGCAGGCGCGGGGGGGTTGAAGCTTTCTTT.

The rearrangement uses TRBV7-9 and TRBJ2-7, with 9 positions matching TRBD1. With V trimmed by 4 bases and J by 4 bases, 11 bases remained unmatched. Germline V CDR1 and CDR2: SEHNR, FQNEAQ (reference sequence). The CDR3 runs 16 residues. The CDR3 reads CASSSRIGTGPYEQYF. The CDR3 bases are TGTGCCAGCAGCTCGCGTATCGGGACAGGGCCTTACGAGCAGTACTTC. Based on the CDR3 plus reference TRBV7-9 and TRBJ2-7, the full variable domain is DTGVSQNPRHKITKRGQNVTFRCDPISEHNRLYWYRQTLGQGPEFLTYFQNEAQLEKSRLLSDRFSAERPKGSFSTLEIQRTEQGDSAMYLCASSSRIGTGPYEQYFGPGTRLTVT.

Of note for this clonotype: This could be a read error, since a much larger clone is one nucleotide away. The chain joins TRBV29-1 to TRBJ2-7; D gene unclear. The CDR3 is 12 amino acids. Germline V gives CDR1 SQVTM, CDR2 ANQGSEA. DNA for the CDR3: TGCAGCGCCGTAGTCCCAAACTACGGGCAGTACTTC. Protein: CSAVVPNYGQYF.

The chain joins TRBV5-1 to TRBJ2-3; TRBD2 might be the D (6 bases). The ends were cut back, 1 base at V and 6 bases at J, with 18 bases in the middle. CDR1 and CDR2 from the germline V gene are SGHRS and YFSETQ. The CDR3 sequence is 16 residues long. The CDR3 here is CASSLRASERKDTQYF. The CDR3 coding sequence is TGCGCCAGCAGCTTGCGGGCTAGCGAAAGGAAGGATACGCAGTATTTT.

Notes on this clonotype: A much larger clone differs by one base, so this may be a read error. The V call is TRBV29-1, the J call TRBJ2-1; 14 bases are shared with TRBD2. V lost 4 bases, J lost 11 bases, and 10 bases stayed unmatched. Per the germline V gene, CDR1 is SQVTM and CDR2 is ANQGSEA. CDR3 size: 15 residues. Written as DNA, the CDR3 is TGCAGCGTTGCGGTAGGACTAGCGGGGGGTGATAAGCAGTTCTTC. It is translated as CSVAVGLAGGDKQFF.

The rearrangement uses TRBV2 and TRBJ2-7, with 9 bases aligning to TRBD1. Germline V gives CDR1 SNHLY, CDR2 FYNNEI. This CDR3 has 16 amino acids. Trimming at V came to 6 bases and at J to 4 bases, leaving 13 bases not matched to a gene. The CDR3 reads CASRGGPGQGRYEQYF. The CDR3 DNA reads TGTGCCAGCAGAGGGGGACCGGGACAGGGTAGATACGAGCAGTACTTC.

The CDR3 nucleotides read TGTGCCAGCAGCTCCACGTCGGAGGTTGAGCAGTTCTTC. This codes for CASSSTSEVEQFF. The V and J genes are TRBV28 and TRBJ2-1; possible D gene TRBD2, 5 bases. The CDR3 has 13 amino acids. V was shortened by 6 bases and J by 9 bases, with 15 bases between the two germline ends. The germline V gene has CDR1 MDHEN and CDR2 SYDVKM.

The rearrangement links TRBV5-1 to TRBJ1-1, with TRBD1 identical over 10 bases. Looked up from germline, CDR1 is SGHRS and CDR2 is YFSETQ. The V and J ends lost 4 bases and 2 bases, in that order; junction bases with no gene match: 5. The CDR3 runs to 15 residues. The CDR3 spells CASSTRQGANTEAFF. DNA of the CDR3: TGCGCCAGCAGCACAAGACAGGGGGCAAACACTGAAGCTTTCTTT.

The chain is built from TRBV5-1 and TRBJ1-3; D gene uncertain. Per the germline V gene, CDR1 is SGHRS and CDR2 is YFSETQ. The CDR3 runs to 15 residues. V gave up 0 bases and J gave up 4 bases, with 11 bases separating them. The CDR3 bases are TGCGCCAGCAGCTTGGGAGAAGGCTACGGAAACACCATATATTTT. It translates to CASSLGEGYGNTIYF. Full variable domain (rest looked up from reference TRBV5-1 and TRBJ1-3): KAGVTQTPRYLIKTRGQQVTLSCSPISGHRSVSWYQQTPGQGLQFLFEYFSETQRNKGNFPGRFSGRQFSNSRSEMNVSTLELGDSALYLCASSLGEGYGNTIYFGEGSWLTVV.

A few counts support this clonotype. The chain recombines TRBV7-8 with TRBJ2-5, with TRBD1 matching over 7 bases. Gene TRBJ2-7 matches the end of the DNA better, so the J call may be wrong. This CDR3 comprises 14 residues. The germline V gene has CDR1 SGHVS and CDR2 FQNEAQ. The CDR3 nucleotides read TGTGCCAGCAGCTCAAGACAGGGCCTCTACGAGCAGTACTTC. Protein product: CASSSRQGLYEQYF.

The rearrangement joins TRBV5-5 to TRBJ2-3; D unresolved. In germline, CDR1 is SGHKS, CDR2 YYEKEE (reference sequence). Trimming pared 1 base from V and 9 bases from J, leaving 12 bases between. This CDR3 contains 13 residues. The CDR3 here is CASSLPPQRTQYF. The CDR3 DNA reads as TGTGCCAGCAGCTTGCCCCCCCAGAGAACGCAGTATTTT.

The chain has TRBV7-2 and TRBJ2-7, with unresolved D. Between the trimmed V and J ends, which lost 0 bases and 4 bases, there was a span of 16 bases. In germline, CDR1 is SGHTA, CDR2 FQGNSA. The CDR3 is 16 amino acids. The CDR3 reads CASSLAPKEIGYEQYF. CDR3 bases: TGTGCCAGCAGCTTAGCCCCAAAGGAAATTGGGTACGAGCAGTACTTC.

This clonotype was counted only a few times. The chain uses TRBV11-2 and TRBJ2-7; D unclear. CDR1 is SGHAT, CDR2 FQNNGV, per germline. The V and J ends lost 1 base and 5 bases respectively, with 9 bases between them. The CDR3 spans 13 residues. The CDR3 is CASSLVVADEQYF. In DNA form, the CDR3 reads TGTGCCAGCAGCTTAGTAGTGGCGGACGAGCAGTACTTC.

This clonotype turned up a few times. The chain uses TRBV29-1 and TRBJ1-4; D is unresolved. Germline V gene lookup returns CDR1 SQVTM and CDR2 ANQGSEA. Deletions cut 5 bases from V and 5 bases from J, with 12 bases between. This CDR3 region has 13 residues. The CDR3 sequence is CSVLWPSNEKLFF. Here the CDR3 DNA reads TGCAGCGTTCTCTGGCCATCGAATGAAAAACTGTTTTTT. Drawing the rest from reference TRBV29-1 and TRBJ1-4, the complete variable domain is SAVISQKPSRDICQRGTSLTIQCQVDSQVTMMFWYRQQPGQSLTLIATANQGSEATYESGFVIDKFPISRPNLTFSTLTVSNMSPEDSSIYLCSVLWPSNEKLFFGSGTQLSVL.

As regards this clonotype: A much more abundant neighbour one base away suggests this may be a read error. This CDR3 is CSVEGPGASDSYEQYF. In nucleotides, the CDR3 is TGCAGCGTTGAGGGCCCCGGGGCATCGGACTCCTACGAGCAGTACTTC. V gene TRBV29-1 combines with J gene TRBJ2-7, with D perhaps TRBD1 or TRBD2 (5 bases each). Per the germline V gene, CDR1 is SQVTM and CDR2 is ANQGSEA. V was clipped by 3 bases and J by 0 bases, with 18 bases between them. The CDR3 has 16 amino acids.

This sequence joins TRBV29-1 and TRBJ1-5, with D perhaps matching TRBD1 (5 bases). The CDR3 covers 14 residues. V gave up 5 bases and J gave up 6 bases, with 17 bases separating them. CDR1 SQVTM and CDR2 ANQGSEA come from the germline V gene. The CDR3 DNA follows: TGCAGCGTTTTGGGGGGAGGTGCGGGTCAGCCCCAGCATTTT. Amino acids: CSVLGGGAGQPQHF.

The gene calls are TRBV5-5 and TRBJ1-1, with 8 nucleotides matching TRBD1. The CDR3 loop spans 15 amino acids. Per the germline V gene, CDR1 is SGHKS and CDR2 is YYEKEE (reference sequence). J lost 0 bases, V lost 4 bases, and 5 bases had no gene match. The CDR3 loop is CASSRQGLVNTEAFF. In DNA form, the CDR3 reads TGTGCCAGCAGCCGACAGGGGCTAGTGAACACTGAAGCTTTCTTT.

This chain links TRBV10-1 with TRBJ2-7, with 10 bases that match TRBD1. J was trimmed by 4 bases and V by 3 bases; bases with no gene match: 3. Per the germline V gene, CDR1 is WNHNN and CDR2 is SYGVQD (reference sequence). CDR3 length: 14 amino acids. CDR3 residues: CASSDGTGVYEQYF. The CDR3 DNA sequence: TGCGCCAGCAGTGATGGGACAGGGGTTTACGAGCAGTACTTC.

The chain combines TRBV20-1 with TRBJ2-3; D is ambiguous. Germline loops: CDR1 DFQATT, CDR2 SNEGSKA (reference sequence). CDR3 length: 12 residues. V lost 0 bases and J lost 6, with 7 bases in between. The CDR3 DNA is TGCAGTGCTAGAGATAGGGTGGATACGCAGTATTTT. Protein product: CSARDRVDTQYF.

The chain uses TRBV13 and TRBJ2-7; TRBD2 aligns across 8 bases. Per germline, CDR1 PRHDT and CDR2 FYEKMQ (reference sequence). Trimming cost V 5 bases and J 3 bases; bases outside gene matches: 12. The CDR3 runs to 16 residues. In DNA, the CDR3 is TGTGCCAGCAGCAGGGGGGGGAGCGGGAGTTGCTACGAGCAGTACTTC. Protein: CASSRGGSGSCYEQYF. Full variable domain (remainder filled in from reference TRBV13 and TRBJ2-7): AAGVIQSPRHLIKEKRETATLKCYPIPRHDTVYWYQQGPGQDPQFLISFYEKMQSDKGSIPDRFSAQQFSDYHSELNMSSLELGDSALYFCASSRGGSGSCYEQYFGPGTRLTVT.

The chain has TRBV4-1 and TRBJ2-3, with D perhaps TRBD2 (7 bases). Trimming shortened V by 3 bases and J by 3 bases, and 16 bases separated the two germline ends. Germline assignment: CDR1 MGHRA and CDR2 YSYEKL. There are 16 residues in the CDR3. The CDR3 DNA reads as TGCGCCAGCAGCCACCTACGGGGGGCCGGGACAGATACGCAGTATTTT. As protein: CASSHLRGAGTDTQYF.

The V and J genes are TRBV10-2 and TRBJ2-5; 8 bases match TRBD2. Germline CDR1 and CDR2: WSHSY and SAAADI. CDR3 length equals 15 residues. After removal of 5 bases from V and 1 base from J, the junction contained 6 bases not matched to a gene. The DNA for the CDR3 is TGCGCCAGCAGTTGGCTAGCGGGTTTCCAAGAGACCCAGTACTTC. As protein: CASSWLAGFQETQYF.

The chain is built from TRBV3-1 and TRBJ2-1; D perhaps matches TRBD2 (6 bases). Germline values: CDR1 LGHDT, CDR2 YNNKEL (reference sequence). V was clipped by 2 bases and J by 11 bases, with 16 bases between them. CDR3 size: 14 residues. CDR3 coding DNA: TGTGCCAGCAGCCAAACTACCGGGGGATATAAGCAGTTCTTC. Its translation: CASSQTTGGYKQFF.

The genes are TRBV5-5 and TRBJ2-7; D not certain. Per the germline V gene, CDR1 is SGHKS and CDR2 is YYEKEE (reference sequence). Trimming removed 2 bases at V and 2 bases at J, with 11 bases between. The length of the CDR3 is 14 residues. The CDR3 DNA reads TGTGCCAGCAGCTTAAGGGATCCAACCTACGAGCAGTACTTC. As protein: CASSLRDPTYEQYF.

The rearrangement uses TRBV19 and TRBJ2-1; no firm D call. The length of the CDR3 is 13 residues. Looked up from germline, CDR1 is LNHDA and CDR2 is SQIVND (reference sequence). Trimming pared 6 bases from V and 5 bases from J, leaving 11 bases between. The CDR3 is CASRYRAHNEQFF. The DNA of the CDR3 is TGTGCCAGTAGATATCGGGCTCACAATGAGCAGTTCTTC.

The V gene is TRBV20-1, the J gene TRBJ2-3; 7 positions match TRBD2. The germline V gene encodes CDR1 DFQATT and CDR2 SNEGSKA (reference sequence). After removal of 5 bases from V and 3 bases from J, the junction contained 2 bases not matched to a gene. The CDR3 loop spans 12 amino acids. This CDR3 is CSAFGGTDTQYF. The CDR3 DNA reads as TGCAGTGCTTTCGGGGGGACAGATACGCAGTATTTT.

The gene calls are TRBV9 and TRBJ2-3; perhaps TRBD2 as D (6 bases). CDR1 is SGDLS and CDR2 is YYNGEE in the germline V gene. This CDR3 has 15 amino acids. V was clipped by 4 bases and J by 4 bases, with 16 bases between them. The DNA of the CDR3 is TGTGCCAGCAGCTCCGTGGGGGGATCCCCAGATACGCAGTATTTT. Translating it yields CASSSVGGSPDTQYF.